This T cell receptor (beta chain) was recorded in a study of cytomegalovirus exposure and HLA in healthy donors. The study ran its PCR with 60 Vbeta and 13 Jbeta primers. Source study methods: The authors later counted roughly 76 million unique TCR beta chains, 9.5 million to 11 million of them shared. The data were produced by immunoSEQ multiplex PCR, yet TCRdb's version contains in-frame clones alone and is incomplete. For V, J and clone size, that table is used; D and trimming come from the DNA. The sample yields about 130,000 clones, roughly 72% seen once. This clone was picked up a small number of times. Antigen specificity is unknown. Per germline, CDR1 SEHNR and CDR2 FQNEAQ (reference sequence). This CDR3 region has 13 residues. Trimming left V 0 bases short and J 13 bases short, with 13 bases between. Study outcomes and limitations: Usually a TCR sequence was rare, but some public TCRs were found in many donors.

Material: PBMCs. This clonotype was sampled from a male donor in good health and CMV-seronegative. The chain recombines TRBV7-9 with TRBJ2-1, with D perhaps TRBD1 (6 bases). CDR3 in amino acids: CASSLALGQRQFF. CDR3 nucleotides: TGTGCCAGCAGCTTAGCGCTAGGACAGAGACAGTTCTTC. Filled out from reference TRBV7-9 and TRBJ2-1, the complete variable domain reads DTGVSQNPRHKITKRGQNVTFRCDPISEHNRLYWYRQTLGQGPEFLTYFQNEAQLEKSRLLSDRFSAERPKGSFSTLEIQRTEQGDSAMYLCASSLALGQRQFFGPGTRLTVL.